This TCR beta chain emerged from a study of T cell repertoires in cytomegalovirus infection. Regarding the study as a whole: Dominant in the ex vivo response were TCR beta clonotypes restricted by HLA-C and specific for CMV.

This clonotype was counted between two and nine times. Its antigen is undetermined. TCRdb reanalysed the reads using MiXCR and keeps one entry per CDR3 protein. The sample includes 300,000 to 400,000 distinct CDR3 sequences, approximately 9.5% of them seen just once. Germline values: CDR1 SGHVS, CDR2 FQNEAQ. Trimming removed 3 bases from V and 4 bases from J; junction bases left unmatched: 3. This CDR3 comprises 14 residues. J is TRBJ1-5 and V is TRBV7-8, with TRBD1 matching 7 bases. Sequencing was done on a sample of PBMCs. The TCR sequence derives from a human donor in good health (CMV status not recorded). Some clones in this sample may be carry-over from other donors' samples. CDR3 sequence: CASSFDRANQPQHF. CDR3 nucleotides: TGTGCCAGCAGCTTCGACAGGGCTAATCAGCCCCAGCATTTT. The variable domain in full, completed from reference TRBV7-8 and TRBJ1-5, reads GAGVSQSPRYKVAKRGQDVALRCDPISGHVSLFWYQQALGQGPEFLTYFQNEAQLDKSGLPSDRFFAERPEGSVSTLKIQRTQQEDSAVYLCASSFDRANQPQHFGDGTRLSIL.